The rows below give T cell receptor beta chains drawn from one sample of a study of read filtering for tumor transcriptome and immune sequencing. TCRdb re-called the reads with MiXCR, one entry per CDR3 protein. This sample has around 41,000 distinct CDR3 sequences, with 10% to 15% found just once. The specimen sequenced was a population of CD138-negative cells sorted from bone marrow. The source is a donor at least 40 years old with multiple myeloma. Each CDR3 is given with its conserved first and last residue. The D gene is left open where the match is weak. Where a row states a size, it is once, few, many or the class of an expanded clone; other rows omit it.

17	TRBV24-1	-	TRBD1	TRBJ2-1	TGTGCCACCAGTGATTTCGGGACAGGGGGGACCTACAATGAGCAGTTCTTC	CATSDFGTGGTYNEQFF
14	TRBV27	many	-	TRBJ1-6	TGTGCCAGCAGTCCGGGACACCCCAATTCACCCCTCCACTTT	CASSPGHPNSPLHF
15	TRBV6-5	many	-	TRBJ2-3	TGTGCCAGCAGTTACTCCTCAGCAGGGACAGATACGCAGTATTTT	CASSYSSAGTDTQYF
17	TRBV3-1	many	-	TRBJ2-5	TGTGCCAGCAGCCTGCAGGGACCCCGCCAGGTACGAGAGACCCAGTACTTC	CASSLQGPRQVRETQYF
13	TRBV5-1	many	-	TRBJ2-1	TGCGCCAGCAGCTTGGCCATCTACAATGAGCAGTTCTTC	CASSLAIYNEQFF
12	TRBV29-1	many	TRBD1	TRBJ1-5	TGCAGCGTTTGGGACAGGGATCAGCCCCAGCATTTT	CSVWDRDQPQHF
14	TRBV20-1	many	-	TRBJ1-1	TGCAGTGCTAGTATGTCACAGGGGAACACTGAAGCTTTCTTT	CSASMSQGNTEAFF
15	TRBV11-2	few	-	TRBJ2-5	TGTGCCAGCAGCCCCGCTCTAGGGGGGGTACGAACCCAGTACTTC	CASSPALGGVRTQYF
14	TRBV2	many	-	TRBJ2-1	TGTGCCAGCAGTGAAGCGCTTATGAGCAATGAGCAGTTCTTC	CASSEALMSNEQFF
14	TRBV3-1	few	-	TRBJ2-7	TGTGCCAGCAGCCAAGTGGGCTTCGCTTACGAGCAGTACTTC	CASSQVGFAYEQYF
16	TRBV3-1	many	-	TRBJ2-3	TGTGCCAGCAGCCAAGATTACCAGCGGGGCACAGATACGCAGTATTTT	CASSQDYQRGTDTQYF
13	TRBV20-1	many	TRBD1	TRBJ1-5	TGCAGTGCCCAGACAGGGTATGATCAGCCCCAGCATTTT	CSAQTGYDQPQHF
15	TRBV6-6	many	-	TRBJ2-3	TGTGCCAGCAGTTACCTGACAGATCCCGCAGATACGCAGTATTTT	CASSYLTDPADTQYF
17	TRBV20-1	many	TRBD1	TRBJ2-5	TGCAGTGCTAGAGATTTCTCGGGACAGGGTGGACAAGAGACCCAGTACTTC	CSARDFSGQGGQETQYF
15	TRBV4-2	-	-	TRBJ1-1	TGTGCCAGCAGCCAAGATCTCCGGGCGCGGATTGAAGCTTTCTTT	CASSQDLRARIEAFF
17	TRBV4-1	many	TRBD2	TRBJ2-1	TGCGCCAGCAGCCAAGCAGGTGCTAGCGGGGGGTTAAATGAGCAGTTCTTC	CASSQAGASGGLNEQFF
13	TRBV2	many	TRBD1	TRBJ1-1	TGTGCCAGCAGTTACAGGGGGCGGACTGAAGCTTTCTTT	CASSYRGRTEAFF
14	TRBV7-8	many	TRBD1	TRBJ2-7	TGTGCCAGCAGCCCCCGGACAGGGAATTACGAGCAGTACTTC	CASSPRTGNYEQYF
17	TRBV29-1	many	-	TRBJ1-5	TGCAGCGTTTCCACTGGGACTCTAAGGGGGAGTAGTCAGCCCCAGCATTTT	CSVSTGTLRGSSQPQHF
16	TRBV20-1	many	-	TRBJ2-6	TGCAGTGCTAGTACGGGGCTTGACTCTGGGGCCAACGTCCTGACTTTC	CSASTGLDSGANVLTF
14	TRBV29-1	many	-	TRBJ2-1	TGCAGCGTTGACCCGCGCAGGTCCTACAATGAGCAGTTCTTC	CSVDPRRSYNEQFF
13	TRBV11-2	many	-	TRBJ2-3	TGTGCCAGCAGCGCTCACCTGACAGATACGCAGTATTTT	CASSAHLTDTQYF
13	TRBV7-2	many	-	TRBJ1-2	TGTGCCAGCAGCATGGACACTATCTATGGCTACACCTTC	CASSMDTIYGYTF
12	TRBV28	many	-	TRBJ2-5	TGTGCCAGCAATCAGGGGCGAGAGACCCAGTACTTC	CASNQGRETQYF
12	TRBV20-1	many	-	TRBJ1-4	TGCAGTGCTCTAGGACAGAGAATGAGACTGTTTTTT	CSALGQRMRLFF
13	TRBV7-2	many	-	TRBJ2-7	TGTGCCAGCAGCTTTCGGGTCAGTTACGAGCAGTACTTC	CASSFRVSYEQYF